A selection of T cell receptor beta chains follows, all from one sample in a study of a mutant IDH1 vaccine in newly diagnosed glioma. Their target antigens are unknown. Clones were read by immunoSEQ multiplex PCR, and TCRdb kept only the in-frame ones, dropping some. The profile shows 40,000 or so clones, approximately 93% of them singletons. The input for sequencing was PBMCs, taken from a glioma patient whose treatment included an IDH1 peptide vaccine. Every receptor here comes from a man in his fifties with glioma. CDR3s include the opening cysteine and the closing phenylalanine or tryptophan. Fields, in order: CDR3 protein, CDR3 DNA, D gene, J gene, V gene, clone size. The D gene is left open where the match is weak. Size values are once, few and many counts, or a class for expanded clones, and some rows have none.

CDR3 protein: CASSTPGGSYEQYF
CDR3 DNA: TGTGCCAGCAGTACACCGGGAGGCTCCTACGAGCAGTACTTC
D gene: TRBD2
J gene: TRBJ2-7
V gene: TRBV28
clone size: .

CDR3 protein: CASSLGWGDEQYF
CDR3 DNA: TGTGCCAGCAGTTTAGGGTGGGGAGACGAGCAGTACTTC
D gene: .
J gene: TRBJ2-7
V gene: TRBV27
clone size: .

CDR3 protein: CSARFIGGSSDYNEQFF
CDR3 DNA: TGCAGCGCCCGTTTTATTGGCGGGAGCTCGGACTACAATGAGCAGTTCTTC
D gene: TRBD2
J gene: TRBJ2-1
V gene: TRBV29-1
clone size: .

CDR3 protein: CAWSRDRAKLYGYTF
CDR3 DNA: TGTGCCTGGAGCAGAGATAGGGCCAAGCTTTATGGCTACACCTTC
D gene: .
J gene: TRBJ1-2
V gene: TRBV30
clone size: few

CDR3 protein: CASSYRLAGDTGELFF
CDR3 DNA: TGTGCCAGCAGCTATCGACTAGCGGGAGACACCGGGGAGCTGTTTTTT
D gene: TRBD2
J gene: TRBJ2-2
V gene: TRBV11-1
clone size: .

CDR3 protein: CASRDRNYGYTF
CDR3 DNA: TGTGCCAGCAGGGACAGAAACTATGGCTACACCTTC
D gene: .
J gene: TRBJ1-2
V gene: TRBV5-6
clone size: .

CDR3 protein: CASNLPLRLRPNNEQFF
CDR3 DNA: TGTGCCAGCAACCTACCCCTCAGGCTGAGACCGAACAATGAGCAGTTCTTC
D gene: .
J gene: TRBJ2-1
V gene: TRBV7-9
clone size: .

CDR3 protein: CSAEATWAGGYNEQFF
CDR3 DNA: TGCAGCGCTGAAGCTACCTGGGCTGGCGGCTACAATGAGCAGTTCTTC
D gene: .
J gene: TRBJ2-1
V gene: TRBV29-1
clone size: .

CDR3 protein: CASSLAGPGVQETQYF
CDR3 DNA: TGCGCCAGCAGCTTGGCCGGGCCAGGAGTCCAAGAGACCCAGTACTTC
D gene: .
J gene: TRBJ2-5
V gene: TRBV5-1
clone size: .

CDR3 protein: CASSPGTGTYGYTF
CDR3 DNA: TGTGCCAGCAGCCCCGGGACAGGGACCTATGGCTACACCTTC
D gene: TRBD1
J gene: TRBJ1-2
V gene: TRBV5-6
clone size: .

CDR3 protein: CASSPPAGAGEQYF
CDR3 DNA: TGTGCCAGCTCACCTCCCGCCGGGGCGGGCGAGCAGTACTTC
D gene: .
J gene: TRBJ2-7
V gene: TRBV18
clone size: .

CDR3 protein: CASSQELPGLAGEQYF
CDR3 DNA: TGTGCCAGCAGCCAAGAACTACCGGGACTAGCGGGTGAGCAGTACTTC
D gene: TRBD2
J gene: TRBJ2-7
V gene: TRBV14
clone size: .

CDR3 protein: CASFRATGSSYDEQFF
CDR3 DNA: TGTGCCAGCTTTCGGGCGACTGGAAGCTCCTACGATGAGCAGTTCTTC
D gene: .
J gene: TRBJ2-1
V gene: TRBV27
clone size: .

CDR3 protein: CASSQDLRVSGTQYF
CDR3 DNA: TGTGCCAGCAGCCAAGATCTGAGGGTCTCTGGGACCCAGTACTTC
D gene: .
J gene: TRBJ2-5
V gene: TRBV14
clone size: .

CDR3 protein: CATRQDNQPQHF
CDR3 DNA: TGTGCCACCCGACAGGACAATCAGCCCCAGCATTTT
D gene: .
J gene: TRBJ1-5
V gene: TRBV19
clone size: medium-sized

CDR3 protein: CASSQGPGQGSEKLFF
CDR3 DNA: TGCGCCAGCAGCCAGGGCCCGGGACAGGGTAGCGAAAAACTGTTTTTT
D gene: TRBD1
J gene: TRBJ1-4
V gene: TRBV4-3
clone size: .

CDR3 protein: CASSPGDATGQYF
CDR3 DNA: TGCGCCAGCAGTCCCGGGGACGCGACTGGGCAGTACTTC
D gene: .
J gene: TRBJ2-7
V gene: TRBV10-1
clone size: once

CDR3 protein: CASSGTDYGYTF
CDR3 DNA: TGTGCCAGCAGCGGGACAGACTATGGCTACACCTTC
D gene: TRBD1
J gene: TRBJ1-2
V gene: TRBV5-6
clone size: once

CDR3 protein: CASSLERKAEQFF
CDR3 DNA: TGTGCCAGCAGCTTAGAACGCAAGGCTGAGCAGTTCTTC
D gene: .
J gene: TRBJ2-1
V gene: TRBV7-6
clone size: .

CDR3 protein: CASSKQSTYGYTF
CDR3 DNA: TGTGCCAGCAGTAAACAGAGTACCTATGGCTACACCTTC
D gene: .
J gene: TRBJ1-2
V gene: TRBV6-1
clone size: .

CDR3 protein: CASSEAQGLANGYTF
CDR3 DNA: TGTGCCAGCAGTGAAGCCCAGGGGCTGGCTAATGGCTACACCTTC
D gene: .
J gene: TRBJ1-2
V gene: TRBV2
clone size: once

CDR3 protein: CASSLLGTGGNIQYF
CDR3 DNA: TGTGCCAGCAGTTTACTTGGGACAGGGGGAAACATTCAGTACTTC
D gene: TRBD1
J gene: TRBJ2-4
V gene: TRBV28
clone size: .

CDR3 protein: CASSQDRANYGYTF
CDR3 DNA: TGTGCCAGCAGCCAAGATCGGGCTAACTATGGCTACACCTTC
D gene: .
J gene: TRBJ1-2
V gene: TRBV4-2
clone size: once

CDR3 protein: CASSLSGRNTEAFF
CDR3 DNA: TGTGCCAGCAGCTTGTCAGGGAGGAACACTGAAGCTTTCTTT
D gene: .
J gene: TRBJ1-1
V gene: TRBV7-6
clone size: .

CDR3 protein: CASAIGGTSYEQYF
CDR3 DNA: TGTGCCAGTGCCATCGGGGGGACCTCCTACGAGCAGTACTTC
D gene: TRBD2
J gene: TRBJ2-7
V gene: TRBV19
clone size: .

CDR3 protein: CASSYVRGDYGYTF
CDR3 DNA: TGTGCCAGCAGTTACGTCAGGGGCGACTATGGCTACACCTTC
D gene: .
J gene: TRBJ1-2
V gene: TRBV6-5
clone size: .

CDR3 protein: CASSPLPRLAGGTGETQYF
CDR3 DNA: TGTGCCAGCAGCCCCTTACCCCGCTTAGCGGGAGGGACTGGGGAGACCCAGTACTTC
D gene: TRBD2
J gene: TRBJ2-5
V gene: TRBV7-2
clone size: .

CDR3 protein: CATSREARSNQPQHF
CDR3 DNA: TGTGCCACCAGCAGAGAGGCAAGGAGCAATCAGCCCCAGCATTTT
D gene: .
J gene: TRBJ1-5
V gene: TRBV15
clone size: .

CDR3 protein: CASSQEPSRGTQYF
CDR3 DNA: TGCGCCAGCAGCCAAGAGCCTTCGAGAGGGACCCAGTACTTC
D gene: .
J gene: TRBJ2-5
V gene: TRBV4-3
clone size: once

CDR3 protein: CASSLGVGLTEGELFF
CDR3 DNA: TGTGCTAGCAGCTTAGGGGTCGGACTCACCGAGGGGGAGCTGTTTTTT
D gene: .
J gene: TRBJ2-2
V gene: TRBV7-7
clone size: .

CDR3 protein: CAWGGPYSNQPQHF
CDR3 DNA: TGTGCCTGGGGGGGACCTTACAGCAATCAGCCCCAGCATTTT
D gene: .
J gene: TRBJ1-5
V gene: TRBV30
clone size: .

CDR3 protein: CASSFGRGEKLFF
CDR3 DNA: TGTGCCAGCAGCTTCGGCAGAGGTGAAAAACTGTTTTTT
D gene: .
J gene: TRBJ1-4
V gene: TRBV7-2
clone size: few

CDR3 protein: CASSSGHRISTDTQYF
CDR3 DNA: TGTGCCAGCAGTTCGGGACATAGAATTTCCACAGATACGCAGTATTTT
D gene: .
J gene: TRBJ2-3
V gene: TRBV27
clone size: .

CDR3 protein: CASSLYWGTRINEQFF
CDR3 DNA: TGTGCCAGCAGTTTATATTGGGGGACAAGGATCAATGAGCAGTTCTTC
D gene: .
J gene: TRBJ2-1
V gene: TRBV27
clone size: .

CDR3 protein: CASSVDEGGLTDTQYF
CDR3 DNA: TGTGCCAGCAGCGTAGACGAGGGGGGGCTCACAGATACGCAGTATTTT
D gene: .
J gene: TRBJ2-3
V gene: TRBV9
clone size: .

CDR3 protein: CASSQMTGRLRQVSGYTF
CDR3 DNA: TGCGCCAGCAGCCAGATGACAGGTAGACTTAGGCAAGTTAGTGGCTACACCTTC
D gene: .
J gene: TRBJ1-2
V gene: TRBV4-1
clone size: .

CDR3 protein: CASSQGYLAGGPRDTQYF
CDR3 DNA: TGTGCCAGCAGCCAAGGGTACCTAGCGGGAGGGCCTAGAGATACGCAGTATTTT
D gene: TRBD2
J gene: TRBJ2-3
V gene: TRBV4-2
clone size: .

CDR3 protein: CASSLSPLVAGAYNEQFF
CDR3 DNA: TGTGCCAGCAGCCTATCCCCTCTAGTAGCGGGGGCCTACAATGAGCAGTTCTTC
D gene: TRBD2
J gene: TRBJ2-1
V gene: TRBV11-2
clone size: .

CDR3 protein: CASSLGDRVSREQYF
CDR3 DNA: TGTGCCAGCAGCTTAGGAGACAGGGTGTCTCGGGAGCAGTACTTC
D gene: TRBD1
J gene: TRBJ2-7
V gene: TRBV7-8
clone size: .

CDR3 protein: CASSGAGTGETQYF
CDR3 DNA: TGCGCCAGCAGCGGGGCGGGGACCGGGGAGACCCAGTACTTC
D gene: .
J gene: TRBJ2-5
V gene: TRBV5-1
clone size: .

CDR3 protein: CASTSGQWEAFF
CDR3 DNA: TGTGCCAGCACCTCGGGACAGTGGGAAGCTTTCTTT
D gene: TRBD1
J gene: TRBJ1-1
V gene: TRBV28
clone size: .

CDR3 protein: CASSLSGARNQPQHF
CDR3 DNA: TGTGCCAGCAGTTTATCGGGGGCACGGAATCAGCCCCAGCATTTT
D gene: .
J gene: TRBJ1-5
V gene: TRBV28
clone size: .

CDR3 protein: CASRDLGGSYNSPLHF
CDR3 DNA: TGTGCCAGCAGAGATTTAGGGGGCTCCTATAATTCACCCCTCCACTTT
D gene: .
J gene: TRBJ1-6
V gene: TRBV28
clone size: .

CDR3 protein: CASSPGPGTGHYGYTF
CDR3 DNA: TGTGCCAGCAGCCCTGGTCCCGGGACAGGGCACTATGGCTACACCTTC
D gene: TRBD1
J gene: TRBJ1-2
V gene: TRBV9
clone size: .

CDR3 protein: CASSRRDSGDNEQFF
CDR3 DNA: TGTGCCAGCAGCCGCCGGGACAGTGGCGACAATGAGCAGTTCTTC
D gene: TRBD1
J gene: TRBJ2-1
V gene: TRBV5-8
clone size: .

CDR3 protein: CASSGTENIQYF
CDR3 DNA: TGTGCCAGCAGTGGGACGGAAAACATTCAGTACTTC
D gene: .
J gene: TRBJ2-4
V gene: TRBV2
clone size: .

CDR3 protein: CASSPQGLAEQETQYF
CDR3 DNA: TGTGCCAGCAGCCCCCAGGGACTAGCGGAACAAGAGACCCAGTACTTC
D gene: TRBD2
J gene: TRBJ2-5
V gene: TRBV7-9
clone size: .

CDR3 protein: CASSFIGGGINEQYF
CDR3 DNA: TGTGCCAGCAGCTTTATCGGGGGGGGCATAAACGAGCAGTACTTC
D gene: TRBD2
J gene: TRBJ2-7
V gene: TRBV5-4
clone size: .

CDR3 protein: CASSLLSYSEQFF
CDR3 DNA: TGTGCCAGCAGCTTATTGTCTTATAGTGAGCAGTTCTTC
D gene: .
J gene: TRBJ2-1
V gene: TRBV7-2
clone size: .

CDR3 protein: CASSLFGLAWEDTQYF
CDR3 DNA: TGTGCCAGCAGCTTATTTGGACTAGCGTGGGAAGATACGCAGTATTTT
D gene: TRBD2
J gene: TRBJ2-3
V gene: TRBV5-4
clone size: .

CDR3 protein: CASSPPNSEVTQYF
CDR3 DNA: TGTGCCAGCAGCCCTCCCAATAGTGAGGTGACCCAGTACTTC
D gene: .
J gene: TRBJ2-5
V gene: TRBV13
clone size: .

CDR3 protein: CASSLVVDTQYF
CDR3 DNA: TGTGCCAGCAGCTTAGTGGTGGACACGCAGTATTTT
D gene: .
J gene: TRBJ2-3
V gene: TRBV11-1
clone size: .

CDR3 protein: CATQRGASDHIQYF
CDR3 DNA: TGTGCCACCCAACGCGGCGCCTCGGATCACATTCAGTACTTC
D gene: .
J gene: TRBJ2-4
V gene: TRBV19
clone size: .